The following is a T cell receptor (beta chain) sequence with its context. Its antigen is not known. The record originates from a study of PD-1 blockade in classical Hodgkin lymphoma. Every patient experienced relapse after autologous stem cell transplantation, and brentuximab vedotin exposure varied. Overall study results and limits: By cycle point C4D1, TCR diversity had risen significantly in CD4+ cells (but not CD8+ cells).

Assay used: immunoSEQ multiplex PCR; TCRdb lists only in-frame clones, some missing. Of 100,000 to 130,000 clones in the sample, roughly 87% were seen once. Germline assignment: CDR1 MNHEY and CDR2 SMNVEV (reference sequence). Trimming took 0 bases from V and 5 from J, leaving 8 bases between them. The CDR3 is 13 residues long. This rearrangement joins TRBV27 to TRBJ2-7; D call uncertain. The sample was peripheral blood mononuclear cells (PBMCs), taken before the second cycle of nivolumab. The clonotype comes from a human donor with classical Hodgkin lymphoma. The CDR3 DNA is TGTGCCAGCAGTTTATCATGGGGTGACGAGCAGTACTTC. This codes for CASSLSWGDEQYF.